These 18 T cell receptor beta chains originate from one sample sequenced in a study of cytomegalovirus exposure and HLA in healthy donors (dated by TCRdb to about 2017). Library generation was performed with the immunoSEQ multiplex PCR assay. The multiplex PCR relied on a mix of 60 forward primers for TCR Vbeta segments and 13 reverse primers for TCR Jbeta segments. TCRdb re-hosts the immuneACCESS table, in-frame sequences only. Its copies lack some clones; in the studies checked, an unresolved V gene accounts for under half of them, and the cause for the rest is not known. This sample lists more than 150,000 clones; approximately 78% were detected once. About 0.78% of the sample lies in the top ten. The sample was PBMCs. These receptors were taken from a woman under 30 in good health and CMV-seronegative.

The J gene is TRBJ2-7, the V gene TRBV19, with 10 bases aligning to TRBD1. Germline values: CDR1 LNHDA, CDR2 SQIVND (reference sequence). The J segment lost 0 bases and the V segment lost 3 bases, leaving 2 bases of the junction unmatched. The CDR3 has 15 amino acids. CDR3 residues: CASSIDRGLSYEQYF. Written as DNA, the CDR3 is TGTGCCAGTAGTATTGACAGGGGGCTCTCCTACGAGCAGTACTTC.

The rearrangement uses TRBV7-2 and TRBJ2-7; maybe TRBD1 (6 bases). CDR1 SGHTA and CDR2 FQGNSA come from the germline V gene. There are 14 residues in the CDR3. V was shortened by 2 bases and J by 0 bases, with 8 bases between the two germline ends. This chain's CDR3 is CASSLIGGSYEQYF. CDR3 DNA sequence: TGTGCCAGCAGCTTAATAGGGGGCTCCTACGAGCAGTACTTC. Looking up the rest from reference TRBV7-2 and TRBJ2-7 gives the full variable domain: GAGVSQSPSNKVTEKGKDVELRCDPISGHTALYWYRQSLGQGLEFLIYFQGNSAPDKSGLPSDRFSAERTGGSVSTLTIQRTQQEDSAVYLCASSLIGGSYEQYFGPGTRLTVT.

Worth noting for this clone: One end of the junction varies from germline; a read error may be responsible. Other DNA sequences of this sample code for an identical CDR3. This chain connects TRBV7-9 to TRBJ2-1; 11 nucleotides align to TRBD2. Germline CDR1 reads SEHNR; CDR2 reads FQNEAQ (reference sequence). This CDR3 contains 15 residues. The chain's CDR3 is CASSSSGGSYNEQFF. The CDR3 DNA follows: TGCGCCAGCAGCTCTAGCGGGGGGTCCTACAATGAGCAGTTCTTC.

This clone was picked up one time. The chain couples TRBV5-1 to TRBJ1-3; TRBD1 is a possible D gene (5 bases). Trimming took off 3 bases at V and 2 bases at J, with 27 bases between the two ends. The CDR3 extends over 20 amino acids. Germline V gives CDR1 SGHRS, CDR2 YFSETQ. CDR3 region: CASSCTRRRGETVPGNTIYF. DNA of the CDR3: TGCGCCAGCAGCTGCACCCGACGTCGGGGGGAAACTGTACCTGGAAACACCATATATTTT.

The chain couples TRBV6-6 to TRBJ2-2; D possibly corresponds to TRBD2 (6 bases). The CDR3 consists of 14 residues. The germline V and J ends were trimmed by 5 bases and 5 bases, with 12 bases remaining between them. Germline CDR1 MNHNY, CDR2 SVGAGI (reference sequence). The CDR3 DNA follows: TGTGCCAGCAGTCTGACTAGGCGGACCGGGGAGCTGTTTTTT. It yields the protein CASSLTRRTGELFF.

This chain uses TRBV7-3 with TRBJ2-1, with 9 positions matching TRBD2. Germline V CDR1 and CDR2: SGHTA, FQGTGA. V shed 2 bases and J 8 bases; nucleotides not matched to a gene: 13. CDR3 length: 17 amino acids. CDR3 nucleotide sequence: TGTGCCAGCAGCTTACACACGTCGAGCGGGAGGCCGTATGAGCAGTTCTTC. Encoded protein: CASSLHTSSGRPYEQFF.

The J gene is TRBJ2-7, the V gene TRBV6-5, with D possibly TRBD2 on 5 matching bases. The V end was cut by 10 bases, the J end by 0 bases, with 16 bases between. The CDR3 spans 14 residues. Germline V gene lookup returns CDR1 MNHEY and CDR2 SVGAGI. The CDR3 sequence is CATTAGPSSYEQYF. The CDR3 coding sequence is TGTGCCACCACGGCGGGCCCAAGCTCCTACGAGCAGTACTTC.

The chain couples TRBV27 to TRBJ2-1; 11 bases match TRBD2. The J segment lost 9 bases and the V segment lost 5 bases, leaving 24 bases of the junction unmatched. The CDR3 is made up of 20 amino acids. Germline lookup yields CDR1 MNHEY and CDR2 SMNVEV (reference sequence). This CDR3 is CASSRRLAGLKALDSGEQFF. As DNA, the CDR3 is TGTGCCAGCAGTCGCCGACTAGCGGGGCTAAAAGCGCTCGATTCGGGTGAGCAGTTCTTC.

This chain links TRBV29-1 with TRBJ1-2, with a tentative D call TRBD1 (5 bases). CDR1 and CDR2 (germline): SQVTM, ANQGSEA. This CDR3 is 11 amino acids long. Trimming pared 3 bases from V and 3 bases from J, leaving 5 bases between. The CDR3 DNA sequence: TGCAGCGTTGAGGGGCACTATGGCTACACCTTC. This sequence encodes CSVEGHYGYTF.

This chain connects TRBV9 to TRBJ1-1; D gene uncertain. Between the trimmed V and J ends, which lost 2 bases and 0 bases, there was a span of 11 bases. CDR1 and CDR2 (germline): SGDLS, YYNGEE. The CDR3 extends over 15 amino acids. CDR3 sequence (DNA): TGTGCCAGCAGCGTCGGGTCCGCTATGAACACTGAAGCTTTCTTT. Translation gives CASSVGSAMNTEAFF.

The gene calls are TRBV10-2 and TRBJ1-3, with D tentatively TRBD1 (6 bases). CDR1 is WSHSY, CDR2 SAAADI, per germline. This CDR3 is built from 15 residues. Trimming pared 8 bases from V and 4 bases from J, leaving 18 bases between. The CDR3 sequence is CASSQAGAGGNTIYF. CDR3 DNA: TGCGCCAGCTCTCAAGCGGGGGCAGGGGGAAACACCATATATTTT.

The CDR3 loop is CASSDPRGSGGEQFF. DNA of the CDR3: TGTGCCAGCAGTGATCCGCGGGGTAGCGGGGGAGAGCAGTTCTTC. The chain carries TRBV25-1 and TRBJ2-1, with 9 positions matching TRBD2. Trimming took 3 bases from V and 10 from J; bases not matched to a gene: 10. This CDR3 comprises 15 residues. The germline V gene has CDR1 MGHDK and CDR2 SYGVNS.

Worth noting for this clone: One end of the junction varies from germline; a read error may be responsible. The chain links TRBV5-4 to TRBJ2-7; D is unresolved. The CDR3 totals 11 residues. Germline V lookup: CDR1 SGHNT, CDR2 YYREEE (reference sequence). CDR3 loop: CASSLSYGQYF. CDR3 sequence (DNA): TGTGCCAGCAGCTTGTCATACGGGCAGTACTTC.

The gene calls are TRBV7-2 and TRBJ2-3, with 12 nucleotides matching TRBD2. The J segment lost 6 bases and the V segment lost 1 base, leaving 5 bases of the junction unmatched. This CDR3 spans 16 amino acids. The germline gives CDR1 SGHTA, CDR2 FQGNSA. The CDR3 region has the DNA TGTGCCAGCAGCTTAGGACTAGCGGGAGACGTGGATACGCAGTATTTT. Translating it yields CASSLGLAGDVDTQYF. Based on the CDR3 plus reference TRBV7-2 and TRBJ2-3, the full variable domain is GAGVSQSPSNKVTEKGKDVELRCDPISGHTALYWYRQSLGQGLEFLIYFQGNSAPDKSGLPSDRFSAERTGGSVSTLTIQRTQQEDSAVYLCASSLGLAGDVDTQYFGPGTRLTVL.

The chain has TRBV6-1 and TRBJ1-2; 8 nucleotides align to TRBD1. The CDR3 has 15 amino acids. The V gene's germline CDR1 is MNHNS and CDR2 SASEGT. Trimming cost V 5 bases and J 8 bases; bases outside gene matches: 13. The chain's CDR3 is CASSITGGGLSGYTF. The CDR3 bases are TGTGCCAGCAGTATTACAGGGGGAGGATTGAGCGGCTACACCTTC.

A remark on this clone: The same CDR3 is also encoded by other DNA sequences in this sample. The genes are TRBV7-6 and TRBJ2-2, with TRBD2 matching over 16 bases. CDR1 is SGHVS and CDR2 is FNYEAQ in the germline V gene. Trimming removed 4 bases from V and 4 bases from J; junction bases left unmatched: 6. The CDR3 runs to 18 residues. The CDR3 sequence is CASSSGLAGGPGTGELFF. In nucleotides, the CDR3 is TGTGCCAGCAGCTCGGGACTAGCGGGGGGGCCTGGCACCGGGGAGCTGTTTTTT.

This rearrangement joins TRBV5-1 to TRBJ1-2; no reliable D call. In germline, CDR1 is SGHRS, CDR2 YFSETQ. The CDR3 contains 14 residues. The V end lost 3 bases, the J end lost 6 bases, and 15 bases lay between the germline ends. CDR3 in amino acids: CASSSRGSVDGYTF. Written as DNA, the CDR3 is TGCGCCAGCAGCTCCCGGGGAAGCGTCGATGGCTACACCTTC.

V is TRBV27 and J is TRBJ1-4; 7 nucleotides match TRBD1. Per the germline V gene, CDR1 is MNHEY and CDR2 is SMNVEV (reference sequence). After removal of 3 bases from V and 0 bases from J, the junction contained 7 bases not matched to a gene. The CDR3 runs 17 residues. For the CDR3, the DNA is TGTGCCAGCAGTTTGGAGGGGGCCCCGGCAACTAATGAAAAACTGTTTTTT. Protein product: CASSLEGAPATNEKLFF.